The T cell receptor beta chain under discussion was sequenced for a study of identical twins. Study outcomes and limitations: Twin-shared out-of-frame alpha sequences showed excess low generation probability.

Per the germline V gene, CDR1 is LGHNA and CDR2 is YNFKEQ. Deletions cut 3 bases from V and 4 bases from J, with 9 bases between. This CDR3 comprises 14 residues. This clonotype has a handful of counts. Its antigen is still unknown. Donors uniformly comprised healthy Caucasians. After template switching added a universal primer site, the resulting cDNA carried unique molecular identifiers. One entry per CDR3 protein results from TCRdb running MiXCR on the 5' RACE reads. The sample holds 1.5 million to 2 million distinct CDR3 sequences, around a third seen once. V gene TRBV4-2 combines with J gene TRBJ2-2, with TRBD1 as a possible D gene (6 bases). Material: cord blood. The clonotype comes from a newborn girl in good health. CDR3 in amino acids: CASSHRGGTGELFF. For the CDR3, the DNA is TGTGCCAGCAGCCACAGGGGTGGCACCGGGGAGCTGTTTTTT.